This T cell receptor (beta chain) was documented in a study of T-cell memory formation after mild COVID-19. TCRdb re-analysed the 5' RACE reads in MiXCR, keeping a single row per CDR3 protein. The sample includes about 260,000 distinct CDR3 sequences, approximately 16% of them seen just once. This clonotype appeared a few times. Germline V gives CDR1 MNHEY, CDR2 SVGAGI. J gave up 5 bases and V 8 bases, and 8 bases lay outside the gene matches. The CDR3 totals 14 residues. Specimen: PBMCs or a T cell subset sorted from them (not recorded which). This TCR was sampled from a man in his late teens or twenties who had mild COVID-19 (a few samples of this study predate the infection). Cell type and time point are not known. The chain couples TRBV6-5 to TRBJ2-1; 8 bases line up with TRBD2. The CDR3 nucleotides read TGTGCCAGCGCGAGCGCACTAGCGGACAATGAGCAGTTCTTC. As protein: CASASALADNEQFF.